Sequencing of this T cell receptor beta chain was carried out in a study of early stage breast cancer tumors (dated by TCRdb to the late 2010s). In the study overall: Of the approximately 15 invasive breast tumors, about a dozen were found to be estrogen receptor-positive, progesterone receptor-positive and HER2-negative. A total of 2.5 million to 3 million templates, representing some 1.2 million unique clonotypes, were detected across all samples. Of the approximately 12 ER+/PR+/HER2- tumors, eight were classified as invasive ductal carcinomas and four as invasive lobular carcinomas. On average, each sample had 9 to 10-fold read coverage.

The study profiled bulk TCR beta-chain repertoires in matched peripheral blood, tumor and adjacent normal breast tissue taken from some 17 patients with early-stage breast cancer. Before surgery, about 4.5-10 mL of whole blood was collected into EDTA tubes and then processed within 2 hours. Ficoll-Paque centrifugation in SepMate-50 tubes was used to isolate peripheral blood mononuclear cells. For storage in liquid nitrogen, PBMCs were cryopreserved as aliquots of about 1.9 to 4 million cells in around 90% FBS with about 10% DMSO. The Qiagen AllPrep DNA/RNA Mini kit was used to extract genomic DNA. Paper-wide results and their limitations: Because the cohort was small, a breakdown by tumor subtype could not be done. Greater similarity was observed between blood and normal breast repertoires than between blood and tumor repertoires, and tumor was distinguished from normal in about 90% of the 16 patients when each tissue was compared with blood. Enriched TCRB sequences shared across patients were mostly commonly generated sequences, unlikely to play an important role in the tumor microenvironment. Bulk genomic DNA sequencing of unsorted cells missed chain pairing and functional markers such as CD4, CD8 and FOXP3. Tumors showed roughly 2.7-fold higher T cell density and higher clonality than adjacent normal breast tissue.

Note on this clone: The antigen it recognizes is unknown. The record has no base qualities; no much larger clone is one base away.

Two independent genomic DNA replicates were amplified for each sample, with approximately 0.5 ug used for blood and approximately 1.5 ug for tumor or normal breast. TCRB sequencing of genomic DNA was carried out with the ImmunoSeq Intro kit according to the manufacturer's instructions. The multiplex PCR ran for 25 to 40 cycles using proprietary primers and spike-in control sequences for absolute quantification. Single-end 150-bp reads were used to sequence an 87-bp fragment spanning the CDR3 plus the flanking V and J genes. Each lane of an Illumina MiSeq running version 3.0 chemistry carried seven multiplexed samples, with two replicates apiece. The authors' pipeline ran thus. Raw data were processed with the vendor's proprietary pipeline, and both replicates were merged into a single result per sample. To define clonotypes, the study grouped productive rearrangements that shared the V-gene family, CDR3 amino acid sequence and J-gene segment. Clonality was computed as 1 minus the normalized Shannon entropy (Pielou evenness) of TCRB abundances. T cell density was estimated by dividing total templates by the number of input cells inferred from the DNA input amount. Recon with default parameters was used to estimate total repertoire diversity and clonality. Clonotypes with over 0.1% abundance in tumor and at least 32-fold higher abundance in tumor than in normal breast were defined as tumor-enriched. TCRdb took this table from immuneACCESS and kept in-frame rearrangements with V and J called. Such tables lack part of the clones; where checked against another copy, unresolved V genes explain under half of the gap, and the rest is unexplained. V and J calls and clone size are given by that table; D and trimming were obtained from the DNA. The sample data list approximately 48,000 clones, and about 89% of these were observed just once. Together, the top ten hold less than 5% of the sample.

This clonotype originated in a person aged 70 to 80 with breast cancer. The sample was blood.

The DNA sequence is given as TGTGCCAGTAGTTTCAGACCGGGCTCTGGGGCCAACGTCCTGACTTTC. It encodes CASSFRPGSGANVLTF. Recombination connected TRBV19 to TRBJ2-6; no D gene call is confident. The trim is 5 bases for V and 0 bases for J, with a gap of 11 bases between the germline ends. CDR1 and CDR2 are read off the germline V gene (reference sequence) as LNHDA and SQIVND. Spanning cysteine to phenylalanine, the CDR3 consists of 16 amino acids. CDR3 DNA is the only sequence kept; it has 48 bases, read in frame from the first base.